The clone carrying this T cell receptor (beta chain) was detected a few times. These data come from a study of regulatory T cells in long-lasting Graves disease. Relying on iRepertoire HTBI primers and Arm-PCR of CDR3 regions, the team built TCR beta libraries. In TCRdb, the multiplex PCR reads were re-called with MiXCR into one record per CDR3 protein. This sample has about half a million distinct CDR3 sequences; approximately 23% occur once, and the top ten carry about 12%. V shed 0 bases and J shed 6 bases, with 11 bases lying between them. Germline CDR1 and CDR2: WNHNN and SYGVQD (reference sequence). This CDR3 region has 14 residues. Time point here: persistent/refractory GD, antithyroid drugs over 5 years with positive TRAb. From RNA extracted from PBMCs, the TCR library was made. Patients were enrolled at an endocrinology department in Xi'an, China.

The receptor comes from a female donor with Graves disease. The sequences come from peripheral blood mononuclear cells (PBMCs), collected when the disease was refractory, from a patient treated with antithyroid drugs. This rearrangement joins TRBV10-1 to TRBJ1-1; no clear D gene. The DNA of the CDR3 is TGCGCCAGCAGTGAGTCAAGGAAGGGCGCTGAAGCTTTCTTT. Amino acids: CASSESRKGAEAFF.